This T cell receptor (beta chain) is from a study of T cells in Graves' hyperthyroidism and ophthalmopathy. Study-level points and caveats: The model forecast ophthalmopathy, anticipating it by a median roughly 6 months before onset.

The CDR3 covers 14 residues. V dropped 5 bases and J dropped 5; count of bases not matched to a gene: 8. Germline V lookup: CDR1 MDHEN, CDR2 SYDVKM. This clonotype occurred a few times. Its matching antigen is unknown. The source material, RNA transcripts, was used to amplify TCR beta CDR3 regions. HTBI primers were employed in a first-round RT-PCR of the TCR CDR3. Each CDR3 protein is one row after TCRdb ran MiXCR on the multiplex PCR reads. The profile covers 650,000 to 750,000 distinct CDR3 sequences, with 12% to 15% appearing a single time and roughly 10% taken by the ten largest. The TCR sequence derives from a woman between 18 and 29 years old with Graves' hyperthyroidism. Sequencing input: blood. The chain is built from TRBV28 and TRBJ2-7; 8 bases fit TRBD1. This CDR3 is CASSPDRALDEQYF. CDR3 bases: TGTGCCAGCAGTCCGGACAGGGCACTTGACGAGCAGTACTTC.